This T cell receptor beta chain was sequenced during a study of cytomegalovirus exposure and HLA in healthy donors. Background on the study: Earlier sequencing of about 200 million T cells yielded approximately 100 million unique TCR beta sequences.

The PCR used 60 Vbeta and 13 Jbeta primers. Repertoires were generated with immunoSEQ multiplex PCR, while TCRdb's copy carries only in-frame clones and drops some. This sample has 200,000 to 250,000 clones, with about 88% found just once. Sequenced input: PBMCs. The receptor comes from a girl aged 2 to 10 in good health and CMV-seronegative.

CDR3 in DNA: TGCGCCAGCACTTGGACCGGACTAGCGGGGGGGGCCGGGGAGCTGTTTTTT. Amino acid sequence: CASTWTGLAGGAGELFF. The V gene is TRBV5-1, the J gene TRBJ2-2; 15 positions agree with TRBD2. CDR3 length equals 17 residues. The V and J ends lost 6 bases and 6 bases, in that order; junction bases with no gene match: 9. CDR1 is SGHRS, CDR2 YFSETQ, per germline.